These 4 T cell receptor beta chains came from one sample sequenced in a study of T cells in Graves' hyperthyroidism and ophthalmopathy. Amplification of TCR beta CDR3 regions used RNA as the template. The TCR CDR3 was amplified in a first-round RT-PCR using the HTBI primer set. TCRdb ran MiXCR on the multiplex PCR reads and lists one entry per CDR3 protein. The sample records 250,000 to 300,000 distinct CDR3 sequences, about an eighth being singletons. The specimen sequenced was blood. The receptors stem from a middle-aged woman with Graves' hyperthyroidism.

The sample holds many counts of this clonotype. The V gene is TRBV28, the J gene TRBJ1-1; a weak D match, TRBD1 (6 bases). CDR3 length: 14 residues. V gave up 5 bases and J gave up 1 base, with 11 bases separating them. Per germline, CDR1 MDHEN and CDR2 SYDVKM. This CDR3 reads CASSPDRWNTEAFF. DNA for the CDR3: TGTGCCAGCAGTCCAGACAGGTGGAACACTGAAGCTTTCTTT.

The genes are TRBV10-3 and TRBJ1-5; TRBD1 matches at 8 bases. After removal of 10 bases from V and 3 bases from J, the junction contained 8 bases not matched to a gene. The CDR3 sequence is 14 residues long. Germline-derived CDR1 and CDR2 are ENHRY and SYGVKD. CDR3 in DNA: TGTGCCAGCTGGACAGGGCAGATCAATCAGCCCCAGCATTTT. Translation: CASWTGQINQPQHF.

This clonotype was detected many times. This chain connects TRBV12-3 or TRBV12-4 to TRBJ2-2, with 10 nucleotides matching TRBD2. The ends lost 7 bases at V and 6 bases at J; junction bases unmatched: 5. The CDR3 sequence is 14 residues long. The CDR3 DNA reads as TGTGCCAGCACCACTCTAGCGGGAGCCGGGGAGCTGTTTTTT. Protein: CASTTLAGAGELFF.

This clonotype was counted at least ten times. This chain's CDR3 is CASSVRQGRGGSPLHF. DNA for the CDR3: TGTGCCAGCAGCGTACGACAGGGGAGGGGAGGGTCACCCCTCCACTTT. V usage is TRBV7-2 and J usage is TRBJ1-6, with 8 nucleotides matching TRBD1. The trim removed 5 bases at V and 10 bases at J, leaving 13 bases unmatched. This CDR3 spans 16 amino acids. Germline V gene data show CDR1 as SGHTA and CDR2 as FQGNSA.